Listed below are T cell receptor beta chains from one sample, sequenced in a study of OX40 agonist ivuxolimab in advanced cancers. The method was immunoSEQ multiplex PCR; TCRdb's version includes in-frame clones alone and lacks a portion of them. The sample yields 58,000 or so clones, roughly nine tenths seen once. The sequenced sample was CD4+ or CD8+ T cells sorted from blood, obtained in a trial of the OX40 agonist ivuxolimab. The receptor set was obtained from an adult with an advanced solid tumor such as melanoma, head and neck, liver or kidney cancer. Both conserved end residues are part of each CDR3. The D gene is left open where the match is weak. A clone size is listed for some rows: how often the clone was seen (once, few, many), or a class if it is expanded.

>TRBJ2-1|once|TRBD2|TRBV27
TGTGCCAGCAGTTTATCTTATAGCGGGGTACTCAATGAGCAGTTCTTC
CASSLSYSGVLNEQFF
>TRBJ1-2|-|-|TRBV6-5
TGTGCCAGCAGTCCATTCAAGGTTTATGGCTACACCTTC
CASSPFKVYGYTF
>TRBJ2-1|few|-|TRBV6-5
TGTGCCAGCAGCCCCCCCTTGGGTCGAGAGTTCTTC
CASSPPLGREFF
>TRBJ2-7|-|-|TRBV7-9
TGTGCCACCCAGACGGGTTCCTACGAGCAGTACTTC
CATQTGSYEQYF
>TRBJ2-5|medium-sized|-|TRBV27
TGTGCCAGCAGTTTTGGGATGGGCCTACAAGAGACCCAGTACTTC
CASSFGMGLQETQYF
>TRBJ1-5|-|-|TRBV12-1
-
CASSFGSGATCQPQHF
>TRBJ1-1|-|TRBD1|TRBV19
TGTGCCAGTAGTCCTTGGACAGGGGCCACTGAAGCTTTCTTT
CASSPWTGATEAFF
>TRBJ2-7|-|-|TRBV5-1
TGCGCCAGCAGCTTACGGTGGGGGTCCTACGAGCAGTACTTC
CASSLRWGSYEQYF
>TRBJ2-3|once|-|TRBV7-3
TGTGCCAGCAGCTTAATCTCCGTGGAATCCTCAGATACGCAGTATTTT
CASSLISVESSDTQYF
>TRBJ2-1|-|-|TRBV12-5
TGTGCTAGTGGTTTAGGTGGTGCTTACAATGAGCAGTTCTTC
CASGLGGAYNEQFF
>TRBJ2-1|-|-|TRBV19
TGTGCCAGTAGTAGAGGGGGGAGCTCCTACAATGAGCAGTTCTTC
CASSRGGSSYNEQFF
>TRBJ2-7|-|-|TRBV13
TGTGCCAGCAGCCCCGCTAACCCCGAGCAGTACTTC
CASSPANPEQYF
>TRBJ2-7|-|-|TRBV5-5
TGTGCCAGCAGCTTGGCCCCGGGGTACTACGAGCAGTACTTC
CASSLAPGYYEQYF
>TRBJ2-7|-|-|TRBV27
TGTGCCAGCAGTTTCTTCAGGGGCAGCTCCTACGAGCAGTACTTC
CASSFFRGSSYEQYF
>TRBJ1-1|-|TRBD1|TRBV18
TGTGCCAGCTCAGGACAGGGGGAACTGGCTTTCTTT
CASSGQGELAFF
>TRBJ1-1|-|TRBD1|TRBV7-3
TGTGCCAGCAGCTTTAGGACAGGGCCCTATGAAATGAACACTGAAGCTTTCTTT
CASSFRTGPYEMNTEAFF
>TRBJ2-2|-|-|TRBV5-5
TGTGCCAGCAGAACACAGGTATCGAACACCGGGGAGCTGTTTTTT
CASRTQVSNTGELFF
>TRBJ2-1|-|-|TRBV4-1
TGCGCCAGCAGCCAAGATCTTAGGAGCGGAACCTACAATGAGCAGTTCTTC
CASSQDLRSGTYNEQFF
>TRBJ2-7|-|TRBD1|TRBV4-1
TGCGCCAGCAGCCAGGGACAGGGTATGGGGGAGCAGTACTTC
CASSQGQGMGEQYF
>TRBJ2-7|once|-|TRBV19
TGTGCCAGTAGTTGGGAGACAGGATCCCTCTCCTACGAGCAGTACTTC
CASSWETGSLSYEQYF
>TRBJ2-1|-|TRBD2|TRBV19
TGTGCCACCGCGGACCTAGCGGGAGTTAGCAATGAGCAGTTCTTC
CATADLAGVSNEQFF
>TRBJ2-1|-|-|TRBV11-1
TGTGCCAGCAGTTCCCCGGGGACGTACGTTGAGCAGTTCTTC
CASSSPGTYVEQFF
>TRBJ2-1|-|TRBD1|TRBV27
TGTGCCAGCACTCCAGGACAGGGAGACAATGAGCAGTTCTTC
CASTPGQGDNEQFF
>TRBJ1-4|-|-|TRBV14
TGTGCCAGCAGCCAAGAAGGGATGGCGGGTGGGGAAAAACTGTTTTTT
CASSQEGMAGGEKLFF
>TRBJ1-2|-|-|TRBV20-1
TGCAGTGCCAATACTAACTATGGCTACACCTTC
CSANTNYGYTF
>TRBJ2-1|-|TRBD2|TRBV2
TGTGCCAGCCCCGGGGGGGCCGTCCACAATGAGCAGTTCTTC
CASPGGAVHNEQFF
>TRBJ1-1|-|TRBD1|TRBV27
TGTGCCAGCTGGGACAGGAATGAAGCTTTCTTT
CASWDRNEAFF
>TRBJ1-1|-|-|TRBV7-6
TGTGCCAGCAGACCCCCGGGGAACACTGAAGCTTTCTTT
CASRPPGNTEAFF
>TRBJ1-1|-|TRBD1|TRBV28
TGTGCCAGCAGTCCCGCAGGGGGCACTGAAGCTTTCTTT
CASSPAGGTEAFF
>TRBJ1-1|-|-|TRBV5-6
TGTGCCAGCAGCTTTGGGGGGCGCGAGGCTGAAGCTTTCTTT
CASSFGGREAEAFF
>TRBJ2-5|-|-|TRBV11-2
TGTGCCAGCAGCTTAGGGTCCCCCCCAAGGGAGACCCAGTACTTC
CASSLGSPPRETQYF
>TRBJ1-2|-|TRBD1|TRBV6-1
TGTGCCAGCAGTGAATATAGGACAGGGCAGAGTCACTATGGCTACACCTTC
CASSEYRTGQSHYGYTF
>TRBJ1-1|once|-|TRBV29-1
TGCAGCGTTGAAGTGGCCGGGGGCGGTGAAGCTTTCTTT
CSVEVAGGGEAFF
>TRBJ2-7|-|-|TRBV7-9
TGTGCCAGCAGCCCGGACTACGAGCAGTACTTC
CASSPDYEQYF
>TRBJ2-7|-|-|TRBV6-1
TGTGCCAGCAGTGAAGGGACTGGGTTCTCCTACGAGCAGTACTTC
CASSEGTGFSYEQYF